One sample yielded the 32 T cell receptor beta chains listed below, sequenced in a study of blood T cells in healthy people across ages. Primers used in a second PCR of roughly 6 to 12 cycles were a sample-barcoded 5' primer and a J-beta primer mix. TCRdb recomputed calls from the 5' RACE reads with MiXCR, one row per CDR3 protein. The sample carries 800,000 to 1,000,000 distinct CDR3 sequences, roughly 43% recorded once. Material: blood. The receptors come from a man aged 25 to 40 in good health.

V is TRBV5-1 and J is TRBJ1-1; 9 bases agree with TRBD1. After removal of 0 bases from V and 1 base from J, the junction contained 4 bases not matched to a gene. The germline gives CDR1 SGHRS, CDR2 YFSETQ. The length of the CDR3 is 16 residues. For the CDR3, the DNA is TGCGCCAGCAGCTTGGGACCGACAGGGGGGAACACTGAAGCTTTCTTT. It specifies CASSLGPTGGNTEAFF.

J is TRBJ1-4 and V is TRBV20-1; TRBD1 matches 7 bases. Germline trimming cut 2 bases from V and 7 bases from J; bases unmatched to any gene: 19. CDR1 and CDR2 from the germline V gene are DFQATT and SNEGSKA (reference sequence). CDR3 length: 18 residues. The CDR3 loop is CSARLLFRQGALGEKLFF. The CDR3 DNA sequence: TGCAGTGCTAGACTATTATTCCGACAGGGTGCTCTCGGTGAAAAACTGTTTTTT.

The chain couples TRBV6-1 to TRBJ2-3, with unresolved D. The CDR3 consists of 13 residues. Germline V lookup: CDR1 MNHNS, CDR2 SASEGT. Trimming removed 0 bases from V and 13 bases from J, with 14 bases in between. As DNA, the CDR3 is TGTGCCAGCAGTGAAGCGCTAGGAAGGGTCGAGTATTTT. Translating it yields CASSEALGRVEYF.

The chain employs TRBV5-8 and TRBJ1-5; 7 positions match TRBD1. Losses at the gene ends were 2 bases for V and 2 bases for J; bases not matched to a gene: 7. Germline V lookup: CDR1 SGHTS, CDR2 YDEGEE. The CDR3 runs to 16 residues. The CDR3, as DNA: TGTGCCAGCAGCTTTCGAGGGGGCGCAGGCAATCAGCCCCAGCATTTT. It yields the protein CASSFRGGAGNQPQHF.

The chain has TRBV12-3 or TRBV12-4 and TRBJ1-2; D perhaps matches TRBD1 (6 bases). V lost 7 bases to trimming and J lost 8 bases, with 20 bases between them. The CDR3 runs 14 residues. The CDR3: CASTHHRVPQGYTF. The CDR3, as DNA: TGTGCCAGCACCCATCACAGGGTCCCACAGGGCTACACCTTC.

This rearrangement joins TRBV24-1 to TRBJ2-1; D not certain. The germline V and J ends were trimmed by 3 bases and 6 bases, with 11 bases remaining between them. The CDR3 loop spans 14 amino acids. Germline V CDR1 and CDR2: KGHDR, SFDVKD. CDR3 nucleotide sequence: TGTGCCACCAGTGATGTTAGGCAGAGCAATGAGCAGTTCTTC. Protein: CATSDVRQSNEQFF.

The chain employs TRBV11-2 and TRBJ2-1; no definite D call. CDR1 and CDR2 (germline): SGHAT, FQNNGV. Trimming left V 5 bases short and J 6 bases short, with 8 bases between. The CDR3 has 12 amino acids. CDR3 sequence: CASSPWGNEQFF. CDR3 nucleotide sequence: TGTGCCAGCAGCCCCTGGGGCAATGAGCAGTTCTTC.

This clonotype has a handful of counts. The V gene is TRBV25-1, the J gene TRBJ2-7; 8 bases are a match to TRBD1. This CDR3 is 16 amino acids long. Germline CDR1 and CDR2: MGHDK and SYGVNS. The J segment lost 3 bases and the V segment lost 2 bases, leaving 9 bases of the junction unmatched. For the CDR3, the DNA is TGTGCCAGCAGTGAACCGACAGGGGATCGGCTCTACGAGCAGTACTTC. Protein sequence: CASSEPTGDRLYEQYF.

This chain's CDR3 is CSAREAERTQETQYF. In DNA, the CDR3 is TGCAGTGCTAGAGAGGCGGAGAGGACCCAAGAGACCCAGTACTTC. The rearrangement joins TRBV20-1 to TRBJ2-5; D ambiguous. V lost 0 bases and J lost 1, with 12 bases in between. CDR1 and CDR2 from the germline V gene are DFQATT and SNEGSKA (reference sequence). The CDR3 extends over 15 amino acids.

The table lists this clonotype with many counts. The CDR3 nucleotides are TGTGCCAGCAGTTTAACAGCCCCTAGCTCCTATAATTCACCCCTCCACTTT. Its protein is CASSLTAPSSYNSPLHF. The V gene is TRBV12-3 or TRBV12-4, the J gene TRBJ1-6; D uncertain. The CDR3 totals 17 residues. Trimming pared 2 bases from V and 0 bases from J, leaving 11 bases between.

The chain joins TRBV12-3 or TRBV12-4 to TRBJ1-3; D not certain. The CDR3 consists of 13 residues. With 4 bases removed from V and 4 bases from J, the gap between germline ends came to 8 bases. CDR3 nucleotide sequence: TGTGCCAGCAGTTCCCAAACGGGAAACACCATATATTTT. Encoded protein: CASSSQTGNTIYF.

This clonotype was observed a few times. The genes are TRBV5-1 and TRBJ2-1; TRBD2 is a possible D gene (5 bases). The germline CDR1 and CDR2 sequences are SGHRS and YFSETQ. The CDR3 extends over 13 amino acids. Trimming left V 4 bases short and J 6 bases short, with 11 bases between. The CDR3 bases are TGCGCCAGCAGCCCCGGACTTATCAATGAGCAGTTCTTC. Its translation: CASSPGLINEQFF.

The gene calls are TRBV24-1 and TRBJ2-4; 7 nucleotides align to TRBD1. V lost 3 bases to trimming and J lost 7 bases; unmatched junction nucleotides: 8. Germline lookup yields CDR1 KGHDR and CDR2 SFDVKD. The CDR3 consists of 15 residues. The CDR3 bases are TGTGCCACCAGTGATGGACGGCAGGGGGTGAACATTCAGTACTTC. Its protein product is CATSDGRQGVNIQYF.

The J gene is TRBJ2-2, the V gene TRBV12-3 or TRBV12-4; D is unclear. The germline V and J ends were trimmed by 3 bases and 4 bases, with 3 bases remaining between them. CDR3 length: 12 amino acids. The CDR3 coding sequence is TGTGCCAGCAGTTTGCGCACCGGGGAGCTGTTTTTT. It is translated as CASSLRTGELFF.

This sequence joins TRBV25-1 and TRBJ2-5, with D unclear. The germline V gene has CDR1 MGHDK and CDR2 SYGVNS. Deletions cut 0 bases from V and 7 bases from J, with 12 bases between. CDR3 length: 14 residues. The CDR3, as DNA: TGTGCCAGCAGTGAATATGGCGCCTGGGGGACCCAGTACTTC. Its protein product is CASSEYGAWGTQYF.

Here the CDR3 DNA reads TGTGCCAGCAGCGTAGAGAGTAGCGGGGCCAACTACGAGCAGTACTTC. Translation: CASSVESSGANYEQYF. The chain recombines TRBV9 with TRBJ2-4, with 8 bases lining up with TRBD2. The J call may not be correct, given that the DNA end is closer to TRBJ2-7. CDR1 and CDR2 (germline): SGDLS, YYNGEE. This CDR3 is built from 16 residues.

The chain links TRBV29-1 to TRBJ1-2; 8 positions match TRBD1. Germline V gene data show CDR1 as SQVTM and CDR2 as ANQGSEA. V was pared by 4 bases and J by 4 bases, with 5 bases of the junction left unmatched. There are 13 residues in the CDR3. The CDR3 region has the DNA TGCAGCGTTGTCGGGACAGGCCTCTATGGCTACACCTTC. This sequence encodes CSVVGTGLYGYTF.

Worth noting for this clonotype: The junction departs from germline at one end; a sequencing error may be responsible. The genes are TRBV7-2 and TRBJ2-3; perhaps TRBD1 as D (6 bases). Germline V gene data show CDR1 as SGHTA and CDR2 as FQGNSA. The CDR3 sequence is 15 residues long. The CDR3 DNA sequence: TGTGCCAGCAGCATAGCCGGGACAAGCACAGATACGCAGTATTTT. This sequence encodes CASSIAGTSTDTQYF.

This clonotype appeared a few times. The V call is TRBV20-1, the J call TRBJ1-1, with D tentatively TRBD1 (5 bases). The CDR3 is 13 amino acids. Germline V gene sequence: CDR1 DFQATT, CDR2 SNEGSKA (reference sequence). Trimming took 4 bases from V and 3 from J, leaving 12 bases between them. The CDR3 protein is CSATAGIDTEAFF. The CDR3 region has the DNA TGCAGTGCTACCGCAGGGATTGACACTGAAGCTTTCTTT.

The chain employs TRBV6-6 and TRBJ1-2, with 8 bases lining up with TRBD1. The germline V gene has CDR1 MNHNY and CDR2 SVGAGI (reference sequence). V trimming: 7 bases; J trimming: 4 bases; junction bases outside the gene matches: 5. The CDR3 spans 13 residues. The CDR3 DNA reads as TGTGCCAGCACTGGGGACAGGACCTATGGCTACACCTTC. Translating it yields CASTGDRTYGYTF.

This clonotype was seen repeatedly, ten times or more. The chain is built from TRBV27 and TRBJ2-5, with D perhaps TRBD1 or TRBD2 (5 bases each). Trimming left V 5 bases short and J 2 bases short, with 12 bases between. The CDR3 length is 14 residues. Germline CDR1 is MNHEY and CDR2 is SMNVEV (reference sequence). Here the CDR3 reads CASSVRDGQETQYF. The DNA for the CDR3 is TGTGCCAGCAGTGTACGGGACGGGCAAGAGACCCAGTACTTC.

This clonotype was counted a single time. The rearrangement uses TRBV27 and TRBJ2-2; 7 nucleotides line up with TRBD2. J gave up 2 bases and V 5 bases, and 11 bases lay outside the gene matches. The length of the CDR3 is 17 residues. Germline V gene sequence: CDR1 MNHEY, CDR2 SMNVEV (reference sequence). The CDR3 loop reads CASSPPPGLRNTGELFF. CDR3 bases: TGTGCCAGCAGTCCACCCCCGGGACTAAGAAACACCGGGGAGCTGTTTTTT.

In its sample, this clonotype was seen a few times. The genes are TRBV7-9 and TRBJ2-5; no clear D gene. Trimming pared 5 bases from V and 1 base from J, leaving 11 bases between. The CDR3 length is 14 residues. Germline V lookup: CDR1 SEHNR, CDR2 FQNEAQ (reference sequence). The CDR3, as DNA: TGTGCCAGCAGCGTCCCCACATCCCAAGAGACCCAGTACTTC. Translation gives CASSVPTSQETQYF.

This clonotype was counted once. This rearrangement joins TRBV20-1 to TRBJ2-3, with D possibly being TRBD2 (5 bases). This CDR3 is 15 amino acids long. The germline V gene encodes CDR1 DFQATT and CDR2 SNEGSKA (reference sequence). V was pared by 1 base and J by 3 bases, with 14 bases between. The CDR3 loop reads CSARGAGIGTDTQYF. CDR3 DNA: TGCAGTGCTAGAGGAGCCGGGATCGGTACAGATACGCAGTATTTT.

The rearrangement joins TRBV10-3 to TRBJ2-7, with 10 bases matching TRBD2. Germline-derived CDR1 and CDR2 are ENHRY and SYGVKD. This CDR3 is 17 amino acids long. The junction had 13 bases not matched to a gene; V was cut back by 3 bases and J by 5 bases. Written as DNA, the CDR3 is TGTGCCATCAGTGACTGGGCTAGCGGGGGTAAAGATAACGAGCAGTACTTC. Translated, it gives CAISDWASGGKDNEQYF.

This chain links TRBV12-3 or TRBV12-4 with TRBJ2-7; no clear D. V was clipped by 1 base and J by 3 bases, with 10 bases between them. The length of the CDR3 is 14 residues. CDR3 DNA: TGTGCCAGCAGTTTAGGGATGGGCAGCTACGAGCAGTACTTC. Residues: CASSLGMGSYEQYF.

This clonotype has only a few counts. The genes are TRBV5-1 and TRBJ2-1, with 9 bases aligning to TRBD1. J gave up 3 bases and V 2 bases, and 3 bases lay outside the gene matches. CDR1 and CDR2 from the germline V gene are SGHRS and YFSETQ. This CDR3 region has 15 residues. The CDR3 protein is CASSFQDRGYNEQFF. For the CDR3, the DNA is TGCGCCAGCAGCTTTCAGGACAGGGGCTACAATGAGCAGTTCTTC.

This clonotype was recorded a few times. This chain connects TRBV6-2 or TRBV6-3 to TRBJ2-4, with 7 bases matching TRBD1. Germline V lookup: CDR1 MNHEY, CDR2 SVGEGT. V lost 9 bases and J lost 1; bases outside the gene matches: 6. This CDR3 spans 14 amino acids. Here the CDR3 reads CASETGLAKNIQYF. CDR3 nucleotide sequence: TGTGCCAGTGAGACAGGGCTCGCCAAAAACATTCAGTACTTC.

This chain links TRBV4-1 with TRBJ2-5; 11 nucleotides match TRBD1. Germline V lookup: CDR1 MGHRA, CDR2 YSYEKL. The ends lost 7 bases at V and 2 bases at J; junction bases unmatched: 9. CDR3 size: 16 residues. DNA of the CDR3: TGCGCCAGCACCTCCGGACAGGGGGCGATTCAAGAGACCCAGTACTTC. Translation gives CASTSGQGAIQETQYF.

There are a few counts of this clonotype. The chain couples TRBV12-3 or TRBV12-4 to TRBJ1-2; no reliable D call. The ends were cut back, 7 bases at V and 2 bases at J, with 11 bases in the middle. The CDR3 has 13 amino acids. CDR3 sequence (DNA): TGTGCCAGCACCCCAACGATCAACTATGGCTACACCTTC. Amino acid sequence: CASTPTINYGYTF.

This clonotype was detected a few times. The rearrangement uses TRBV5-1 and TRBJ2-7; D is perhaps TRBD1 (5 bases). This CDR3 has 15 residues. The germline CDR1 and CDR2 sequences are SGHRS and YFSETQ. Trimming cost V 0 bases and J 2 bases, with 12 bases left between them. The CDR3 sequence is CASSLAPGHTYEQYF. Here the CDR3 DNA reads TGCGCCAGCAGCTTGGCACCAGGGCACACCTACGAGCAGTACTTC.

In DNA form, the CDR3 reads TGCAGTGCTAGTTCCAGCGGGGGGACCACAGATACGCAGTATTTT. Its protein is CSASSSGGTTDTQYF. V gene TRBV20-1 combines with J gene TRBJ2-3, with TRBD2 matching 9 bases. J gave up 2 bases and V 3 bases, and 6 bases lay outside the gene matches. The CDR3 has 15 residues. Germline assignment: CDR1 DFQATT and CDR2 SNEGSKA (reference sequence).